This entry is about one T cell receptor beta chain. Authors' processing steps: Estimation of nucleated cell counts relied on the amplification of reference gene primers. The data were produced by immunoSEQ multiplex PCR, yet TCRdb's version contains in-frame clones alone and is incomplete. D and trimming come from the DNA, and the V and J calls and clone size come from that table. The table has 150,000 to 200,000 clones, about 87% seen once; the top ten hold around 2.5%. These data come from a study of blood T cell repertoires in COVID-19. The sequence derives from a man aged 35-49 years with active or convalescent COVID-19. The sample consisted of peripheral blood.

The CDR3 loop reads CASSLEHREVHEQYF. The CDR3 nucleotides read TGTGCCAGCAGCTTAGAACACAGGGAAGTCCACGAGCAGTACTTC. The rearrangement joins TRBV11-2 to TRBJ2-7, with D possibly being TRBD1 (6 bases). Germline CDR1 reads SGHAT; CDR2 reads FQNNGV. This CDR3 region has 15 residues. With 0 bases removed from V and 5 bases from J, the gap between germline ends came to 14 bases.